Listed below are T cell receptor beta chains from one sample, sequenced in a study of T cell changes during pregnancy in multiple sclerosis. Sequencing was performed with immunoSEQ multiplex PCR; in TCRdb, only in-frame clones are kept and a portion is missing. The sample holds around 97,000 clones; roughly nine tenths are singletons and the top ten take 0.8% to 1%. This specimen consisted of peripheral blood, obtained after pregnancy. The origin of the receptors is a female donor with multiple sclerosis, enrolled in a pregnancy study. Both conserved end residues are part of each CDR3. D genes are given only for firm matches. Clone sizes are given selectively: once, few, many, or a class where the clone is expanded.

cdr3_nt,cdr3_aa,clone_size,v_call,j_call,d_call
TGTGCCACCAGCTCGCGAGTTACCGGCTATGGCTACACCTTC,CATSSRVTGYGYTF,-,TRBV15,TRBJ1-2,-
TGTGCCAGCTCACCGGACACTATTAATTCACCCCTCCACTTT,CASSPDTINSPLHF,-,TRBV18,TRBJ1-6,-
TGTGCCAGCAGCTTAGTCGGGGGGAACTATGGCTACACCTTC,CASSLVGGNYGYTF,-,TRBV7-2,TRBJ1-2,-
TGTGCCAGCAGCGCCACCGGGACAGGGAGTAATGAGCAGTTCTTC,CASSATGTGSNEQFF,-,TRBV9,TRBJ2-1,TRBD1
TGTGCCAGCAGCTCGCTGTACAGGGTGCGCGAGCAGTTCTTC,CASSSLYRVREQFF,once,TRBV5-5,TRBJ2-1,-
TGTGCCAGCAGCTTGGCCGGAGCCAAAAACATTCAGTACTTC,CASSLAGAKNIQYF,-,TRBV5-4,TRBJ2-4,-
TGTGCCAGCAGTCAGATGACAGGGGAGTATTACGAGCAGTACTTC,CASSQMTGEYYEQYF,-,TRBV28,TRBJ2-7,TRBD1
TGTGCCATCAGTGAGTCGGTAGCGGGAGATAGCACAGATACGCAGTATTTT,CAISESVAGDSTDTQYF,-,TRBV10-3,TRBJ2-3,TRBD2
TGTGCCAGCAGTGAACGGGGTTACGAGCAGTACTTC,CASSERGYEQYF,-,TRBV2,TRBJ2-7,-
TGCAGCGTTGGGACAGGGATTAGCTATGGCTACACCTTC,CSVGTGISYGYTF,-,TRBV29-1,TRBJ1-2,TRBD1
TGTGCCAGCGTACAGGGGGCTCGGGAGACCCAGTACTTC,CASVQGARETQYF,-,TRBV6-1,TRBJ2-5,TRBD1
TGTGCCAGTAGTCGGGGATTGGGTCCAGATACGCAGTATTTT,CASSRGLGPDTQYF,-,TRBV19,TRBJ2-3,-
TGTGCCACCTTACGCACAGGGCCTTATCAGCCCCAGCATTTT,CATLRTGPYQPQHF,-,TRBV28,TRBJ1-5,-
TGTGCCAGCAGCTTAGAGCGGGGGAGAGGGAACGTGCCAGGCGAGCAGTACTTC,CASSLERGRGNVPGEQYF,-,TRBV11-2,TRBJ2-7,TRBD2
TGTGCCAGCAGCGGACAGGGGGGGAATCAGCCCCAGCATTTT,CASSGQGGNQPQHF,once,TRBV2,TRBJ1-5,TRBD1
TGTGCCAGCAGTTTCGGCAGGGTGTCCGGGGAGCTGTTTTTT,CASSFGRVSGELFF,-,TRBV27,TRBJ2-2,-
TGCGCCAGCAGCTTGGCGGGCGGGGTGGGGGAGCAGTACTTC,CASSLAGGVGEQYF,-,TRBV5-1,TRBJ2-7,-
TGTGCCAGCAGCAAAAACAGTCAAGTCACTGAAGCTTTCTTT,CASSKNSQVTEAFF,-,TRBV21-1,TRBJ1-1,-
TGTGCCAGTAGTATTGGGACTAGCGGCCCGTACGAGCAGTACTTC,CASSIGTSGPYEQYF,-,TRBV19,TRBJ2-7,TRBD2
TGTGCCAGCAGCTGGGGGACTAGCGGGAGGCGGGAGACCCAGTACTTC,CASSWGTSGRRETQYF,-,TRBV7-9,TRBJ2-5,TRBD2
TGTGCCAGCAGCCTTAGCGGGAGCACAGATACGCAGTATTTT,CASSLSGSTDTQYF,-,TRBV7-9,TRBJ2-3,TRBD2
TGTGCCAGTAGTCCCACCGGGACTAGCGGGGCACATTACGGCGATGAGCAGTTCTTC,CASSPTGTSGAHYGDEQFF,once,TRBV19,TRBJ2-1,TRBD2
TGTGCCAGCAGCTTAGATCAGGGTTTGGGGACCCAGTACTTC,CASSLDQGLGTQYF,-,TRBV7-8,TRBJ2-5,-
TGTGCCAGCAGCCCCCCTCAGGGACTAGGCGAGCAGTACTTC,CASSPPQGLGEQYF,-,TRBV16,TRBJ2-7,TRBD2
TGCGCCAGCAGCCCCATTAACCTCTACACAGATACGCAGTATTTT,CASSPINLYTDTQYF,-,TRBV5-1,TRBJ2-3,-
TGCGCCAGCAGCGAAGGGACAGGGCTTTACGGAAACACCATATATTTT,CASSEGTGLYGNTIYF,-,TRBV5-1,TRBJ1-3,TRBD1
TGTGCCAGTACCCGGACAGGGAGTGACTATGGCTACACCTTC,CASTRTGSDYGYTF,-,TRBV19,TRBJ1-2,TRBD1
TGTGCCAGCAGCAACAACGCTAGCGGGGGAAACGAGCAGTACTTC,CASSNNASGGNEQYF,-,TRBV21-1,TRBJ2-7,-
TGTGCCAGTAGTGCGGGGACAGAGCCCTCTGGAAACACCATATATTTT,CASSAGTEPSGNTIYF,-,TRBV19,TRBJ1-3,TRBD1
TGTGCCACCCAGGCAGGGGAGCAGTTCTTC,CATQAGEQFF,once,TRBV10-3,TRBJ2-1,-
TGTGCCAGCAGCCCCCGACCGGGGACAGGGATAGATACGCAGTATTTT,CASSPRPGTGIDTQYF,-,TRBV7-9,TRBJ2-3,TRBD1
TGTGCCAGCAGCGCAGAGGTCTCCCGCGAGCAGTACTTC,CASSAEVSREQYF,-,TRBV9,TRBJ2-7,-
TGCAGCGTTGCCAGGAGGGTCGACGGTGAGCAGTTCTTC,CSVARRVDGEQFF,-,TRBV29-1,TRBJ2-1,-
TGTGCCAGCAGCTCGGTGGCGGGGGGTTCCTACGAGCAGTACTTC,CASSSVAGGSYEQYF,-,TRBV13,TRBJ2-7,TRBD2
TGTGCCAGCAGCCCGGGACTAGGCTACGAGCAGTACTTC,CASSPGLGYEQYF,-,TRBV6-4,TRBJ2-7,TRBD2
TGTGCCAGTAGTATCCCGACAGGGAAGGGTGGCTACACCTTC,CASSIPTGKGGYTF,-,TRBV19,TRBJ1-2,TRBD1
TGTGCCAGCAGCTTGTTTGCAGGGGAGATTTACGAGCAGTACTTC,CASSLFAGEIYEQYF,-,TRBV7-2,TRBJ2-7,-
TGTGCCAGCAGCTTAGAAGGGGAACCGAACACTGAAGCTTTCTTT,CASSLEGEPNTEAFF,-,TRBV7-9,TRBJ1-1,-
TGTGCCAGCAGTGGGGGACAGGGGGAGTACTATGGCTACACCTTC,CASSGGQGEYYGYTF,-,TRBV2,TRBJ1-2,TRBD1
TGTGCCAGCAGACTGAAGGAGGGGGGACTACTCTCCTACGAGCAGTACTTC,CASRLKEGGLLSYEQYF,-,TRBV28,TRBJ2-7,-
TGTGCCAGCAGCCCCCCTGGACAGGGCGGGAGTGAGCAGTTCTTC,CASSPPGQGGSEQFF,-,TRBV7-8,TRBJ2-1,-
TGCGCCAGCAGCCCCGGACAGGGCAATCAGCCCCAGCATTTT,CASSPGQGNQPQHF,-,TRBV5-1,TRBJ1-5,TRBD1
TGTGCCAGCAGCCCTGGGACAAGGTACAATGAGCAGTTCTTC,CASSPGTRYNEQFF,-,TRBV27,TRBJ2-1,-
TGTGCCAGCTCACCACCGGGCAGAAGCACAGATACGCAGTATTTT,CASSPPGRSTDTQYF,-,TRBV18,TRBJ2-3,-
TGTGCCAGCAGCCCCGGTCGGGGGACGGGGGTCTACGAGCAGTACTTC,CASSPGRGTGVYEQYF,-,TRBV27,TRBJ2-7,-
TGTGCCACCTCAAACCCGCGACTAGCGGGAGTCAATGAGCAGTTCTTC,CATSNPRLAGVNEQFF,-,TRBV27,TRBJ2-1,TRBD2